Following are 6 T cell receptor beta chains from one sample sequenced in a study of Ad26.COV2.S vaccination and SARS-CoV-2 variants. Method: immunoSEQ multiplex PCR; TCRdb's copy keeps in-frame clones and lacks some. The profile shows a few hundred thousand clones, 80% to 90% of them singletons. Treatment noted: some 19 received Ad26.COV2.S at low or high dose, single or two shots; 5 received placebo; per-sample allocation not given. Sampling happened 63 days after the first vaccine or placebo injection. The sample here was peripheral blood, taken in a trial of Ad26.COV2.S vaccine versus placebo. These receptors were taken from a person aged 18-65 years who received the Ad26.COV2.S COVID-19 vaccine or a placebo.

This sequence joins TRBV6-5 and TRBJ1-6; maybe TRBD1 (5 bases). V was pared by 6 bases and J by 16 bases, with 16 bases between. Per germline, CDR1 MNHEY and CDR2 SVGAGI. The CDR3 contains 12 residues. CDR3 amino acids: CASSPSRQILHF. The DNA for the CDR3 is TGTGCCAGCAGCCCCTCCCGACAGATACTCCACTTT.

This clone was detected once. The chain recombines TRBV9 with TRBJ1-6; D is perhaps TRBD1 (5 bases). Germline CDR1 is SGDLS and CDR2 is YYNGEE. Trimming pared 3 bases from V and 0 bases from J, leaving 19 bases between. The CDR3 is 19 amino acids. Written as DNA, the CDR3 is TGTGCCAGCAGCGCCGGGAGGGGAGGCCCAAGCTCCTATAATTCACCCCTCCACTTT. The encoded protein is CASSAGRGGPSSYNSPLHF. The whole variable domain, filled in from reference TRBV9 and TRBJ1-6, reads DSGVTQTPKHLITATGQRVTLRCSPRSGDLSVYWYQQSLDQGLQFLIQYYNGEERAKGNILERFSAQQFPDLHSELNLSSLELGDSALYFCASSAGRGGPSSYNSPLHFGNGTRLTVT.

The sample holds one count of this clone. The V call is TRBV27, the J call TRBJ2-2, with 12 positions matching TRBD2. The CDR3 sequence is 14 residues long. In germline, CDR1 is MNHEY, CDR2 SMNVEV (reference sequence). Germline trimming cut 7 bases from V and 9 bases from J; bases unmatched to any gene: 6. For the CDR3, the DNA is TGTGCCAGCACCGCACTAGCGGGGGGCTGGGAGCTGTTTTTT. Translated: CASTALAGGWELFF.

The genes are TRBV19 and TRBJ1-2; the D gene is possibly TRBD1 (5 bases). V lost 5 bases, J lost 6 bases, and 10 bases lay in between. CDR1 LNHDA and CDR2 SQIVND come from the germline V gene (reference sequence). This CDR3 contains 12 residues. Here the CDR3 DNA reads TGTGCCAGTAGTCCCCAGGGAGATGGCTACACCTTC. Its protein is CASSPQGDGYTF.

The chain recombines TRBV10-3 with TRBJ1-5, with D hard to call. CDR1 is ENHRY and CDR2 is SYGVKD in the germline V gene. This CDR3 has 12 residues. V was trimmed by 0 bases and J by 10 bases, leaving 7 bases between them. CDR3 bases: TGTGCCATCAGTGAGTCCGACCGACCCCAGCATTTT. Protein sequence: CAISESDRPQHF.

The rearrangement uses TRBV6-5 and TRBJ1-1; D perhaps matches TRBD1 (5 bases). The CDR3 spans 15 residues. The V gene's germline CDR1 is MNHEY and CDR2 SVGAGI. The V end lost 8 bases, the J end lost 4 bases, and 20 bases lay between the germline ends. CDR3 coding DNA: TGTGCCAGCGGACTGGACACTGGGGTAGGCACTGAAGCTTTCTTT. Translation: CASGLDTGVGTEAFF.